The present entry profiles one T cell receptor (beta chain) with its context. Its antigen is not identified. The sample comes from a study of shared clonotypes between healthy human individuals. Study results and caveats: The authors sampled blood alone, and tissue repertoires likely differ. Naive subsets generally had larger estimated richness than memory subsets.

TCRdb keeps only in-frame clones here, not all; method: immunoSEQ multiplex PCR. The profile shows approximately 1.5 million clones, approximately 98.5% of them singletons. Looked up from germline, CDR1 is SGHNT and CDR2 is YYREEE (reference sequence). There are 16 residues in the CDR3. Trimming removed 5 bases at V and 0 bases at J, with 14 bases between. The source is a man aged 25 to 40 in good health. V gene TRBV5-4 combines with J gene TRBJ2-2; a possible D gene is TRBD2 (6 bases). The sample comprised naive CD4+ T cells sorted from blood. Documented subset: CD45RA+ positively selected. CDR3 coding DNA: TGTGCCAGCAGGACTGTAGCGGCGGCGAACACCGGGGAGCTGTTTTTT. Its translation: CASRTVAAANTGELFF.